This TCR beta chain was sequenced for a study of blood T cell repertoires in COVID-19 (TCRdb year 2020). With regard to the full study: Collaborator samples came from the United States, Italy and Spain and covered acute and convalescent phases of COVID-19. The dataset comprised deeply sampled blood TCRbeta repertoires from subjects exposed to, actively infected with, or recovered from COVID-19. Samples came from the ongoing ImmuneRACE study (first 160 participants) plus 1,254 subjects from 6 global collaborators. The repertoires were released in a freely available public database intended as a resource for research on the immune response to SARS-CoV-2. The material from the prospective study consisted of cDNA or gDNA derived from T cells, B-cell-depleted T cells, or PBMCs. Where available, HLA class I and class II types were taken from metadata supplied by the sample provider and were not determined by assay-based typing. The sample metadata nearly always contained a de-identified subject ID, COVID-19 status, age in years and sex.

Each collaborating institution followed its own protocols to collect whole blood in K2EDTA tubes. For TCRbeta analysis, collaborators shipped samples as frozen whole blood, isolated PBMCs, or DNA extracted from either of those sample types. Findings and caveats that apply to the study as a whole: The quantity of clinical and demographic metadata differed by source and by participant and was supplied without curation.

The immunoSEQ Assay, a bias-controlled multiplex PCR, was used to amplify TCRbeta CDR3 regions from genomic DNA. Regarding the original processing steps: The number of nucleated cells in each sample was estimated from the amplification of reference gene primers within the assay. To quantify the absolute abundance of each unique TCRbeta CDR3 rearrangement, sequence reads were collapsed and filtered. For each sample, productive Simpson clonality was calculated as the square root of Simpson's diversity index over productive rearrangements. In TCRdb, the immuneACCESS table is reduced to in-frame sequences with V and J assigned. These tables do not hold every clone; where another copy was compared, an unresolved V gene accounts for under half, and the others remain unexplained. The DNA was the basis for D and trimming; V, J and clone size are from that table. This sample holds about 65,000 clones; about 88% were observed only once. The ten largest clones add up to around 1.3% of the sample.

About this clone: Which antigen it targets is not known. Nothing much larger sits one base from this clone, and base qualities are not available.

Inclusive of the bounding cysteine and phenylalanine, the CDR3 is 14 residues long. CDR3 DNA only is kept here, 42 bases in frame from base 1. Sequences GTSNPN (CDR1) and SVGIG (CDR2) are obtained from the germline V gene (reference sequence). V loses 7 bases at its end and J loses 5 bases; junction bases beyond the gene matches: 12. This sequence originates from a man in his 60s with acute or convalescent COVID-19. Material for sequencing was peripheral blood. This receptor chain uses TRBV30 and TRBJ1-2; 8 junctional bases match TRBD1. The sequenced DNA is TGTGCCTCGAACGGCAGGGGGCGAGTATATGGCTACACCTTC. This sequence encodes CASNGRGRVYGYTF.